This T cell receptor (beta chain) is drawn from a study of cytomegalovirus exposure and HLA in healthy donors. Study overall: As released early, the data held 75 million to 90 million unique TCRs from HLA-typed donors.

The CDR3 is 13 amino acids. With 8 bases clipped from V and 0 bases from J, the junction kept 0 bases outside the gene matches. Germline assignment: CDR1 SGHDN and CDR2 FVKESK. A multiplex PCR was run with 60 Vbeta primers and 13 Jbeta primers. Data came from immunoSEQ multiplex PCR; TCRdb stores just in-frame clones and leaves some out. The sample consists of around 39,000 clones, roughly 77% of them appearing once. This clone was detected a few times. Its antigen is unidentified. Study observations and caveats: 87-base-pair reads could not separate some V segments, including TRBV6-2 and TRBV6-3. Segments of the TCR beta V type were, in most cases, productive about 87% or about 30% of the time in an earlier analysis.

The chain recombines TRBV14 with TRBJ1-2; 10 bases agree with TRBD1. Sequenced sample: PBMCs. The clonotype was recovered from a man aged 25-45 years in good health and CMV-seronegative. CDR3 nucleotides: TGTGCCAGCGGACAGGGGGCTAACTATGGCTACACCTTC. The encoded protein is CASGQGANYGYTF.